These 29 T cell receptor beta chains were all obtained from the same sample, sequenced in a study of ipilimumab plus nivolumab after autologous stem cell transplantation. Profiled with immunoSEQ multiplex PCR; TCRdb holds only in-frame clones, not every one. The sample lists approximately 40,000 clones, nearly 95% seen once, with 0.75% to 1% in the top ten. The sample was PBMCs, taken in a trial of ipilimumab plus nivolumab as post-transplant consolidation. The receptors come from a male donor with multiple myeloma.

J is TRBJ2-5 and V is TRBV5-1; 11 bases fit TRBD2. CDR3 length: 16 residues. Losses at the gene ends were 0 bases for V and 2 bases for J; bases not matched to a gene: 3. Germline CDR1 SGHRS, CDR2 YFSETQ. CDR3 in amino acids: CASSLVGLAEQETQYF. CDR3 in DNA: TGCGCCAGCAGCTTGGTGGGACTAGCGGAACAAGAGACCCAGTACTTC.

This clone has just one count. The chain is built from TRBV5-1 and TRBJ2-3; the D gene is possibly TRBD2 (5 bases). Germline V gene data show CDR1 as SGHRS and CDR2 as YFSETQ. The CDR3 consists of 15 residues. Trimming removed 4 bases at V and 1 base at J, with 13 bases between. In nucleotides, the CDR3 is TGCGCCAGCAGCCCCCCCGATAGCGGCACAGATACGCAGTATTTT. It translates to CASSPPDSGTDTQYF.

The rearrangement joins TRBV28 to TRBJ2-7; 9 nucleotides match TRBD2. Germline loops: CDR1 MDHEN, CDR2 SYDVKM. The CDR3 spans 15 residues. V gave up 4 bases and J gave up 2 bases; unmatched junction bases: 6. The CDR3 DNA reads TGTGCCAGCAGTTACGTTAGCGGGGGCCCCTACGAGCAGTACTTC. This translates into CASSYVSGGPYEQYF.

This clone was counted only a few times. The J gene is TRBJ2-3, the V gene TRBV27; D is uncertain. The CDR3 sequence is 14 residues long. Germline V gene lookup returns CDR1 MNHEY and CDR2 SMNVEV (reference sequence). Trimming took off 3 bases at V and 3 bases at J, with 10 bases between the two ends. CDR3 in DNA: TGTGCCAGCAGTTTGAGGATAGGGACAGATACGCAGTATTTT. Protein: CASSLRIGTDTQYF.

This clone was found once. The J gene is TRBJ2-1, the V gene TRBV4-1, with a weak D call TRBD2 (6 bases). CDR1 MGHRA and CDR2 YSYEKL come from the germline V gene. The CDR3 loop spans 17 amino acids. Trimming shortened V by 3 bases and J by 7 bases, and 22 bases separated the two germline ends. DNA of the CDR3: TGCGCCAGCAGCCACCTCCAATCTCAGTCGGGGGTGAATGAGCAGTTCTTC. Its protein is CASSHLQSQSGVNEQFF.

The chain carries TRBV10-2 and TRBJ2-7; the D call may be TRBD1 or TRBD2 (7 bases each). This CDR3 is 13 amino acids long. Trimming left V 4 bases short and J 7 bases short, with 14 bases between. Per the germline V gene, CDR1 is WSHSY and CDR2 is SAAADI. Here the CDR3 DNA reads TGCGCCAGCAGTGGGGGAGGGGGCGAAGAGCAGTACTTC. This codes for CASSGGGGEEQYF.

This rearrangement joins TRBV19 to TRBJ2-1; 8 bases line up with TRBD1. From germline, CDR1 is LNHDA and CDR2 SQIVND (reference sequence). The J segment lost 8 bases and the V segment lost 0 bases, leaving 6 bases of the junction unmatched. The CDR3 length is 15 residues. This CDR3 is CASSIENRGIDEQFF. The CDR3 DNA reads TGTGCCAGTAGTATAGAGAACAGGGGGATCGATGAGCAGTTCTTC.

The chain recombines TRBV9 with TRBJ1-1; 7 nucleotides line up with TRBD1. The CDR3 is made up of 14 amino acids. The J segment lost 2 bases and the V segment lost 4 bases, leaving 5 bases of the junction unmatched. Germline loops: CDR1 SGDLS, CDR2 YYNGEE. DNA for the CDR3: TGTGCCAGCAGCTCCGGGACAGCCAACACTGAAGCTTTCTTT. Translating it yields CASSSGTANTEAFF.

The rearrangement links TRBV6-1 to TRBJ2-7; perhaps TRBD1 as D (6 bases). Germline CDR1 and CDR2: MNHNS and SASEGT. V gave up 6 bases and J gave up 2 bases, with 14 bases separating them. This CDR3 has 14 residues. Here the CDR3 reads CASRLQGRPYEQYF. CDR3 coding DNA: TGTGCCAGCAGACTACAGGGACGCCCCTACGAGCAGTACTTC.

The genes are TRBV27 and TRBJ2-7; 10 nucleotides align to TRBD2. CDR1 and CDR2 (germline): MNHEY, SMNVEV (reference sequence). Unmatched junction bases numbered 10, after V lost 5 bases and J lost 0 bases. This CDR3 has 17 residues. The CDR3 reads CASSPPRLAGVSYEQYF. The CDR3 DNA reads TGTGCCAGCAGTCCCCCAAGGCTAGCGGGGGTCTCCTACGAGCAGTACTTC.

The chain links TRBV7-9 to TRBJ1-2; 9 bases map to TRBD1. With 1 base clipped from V and 6 bases from J, the junction kept 9 bases outside the gene matches. Germline V CDR1 and CDR2: SEHNR, FQNEAQ (reference sequence). CDR3 size: 16 residues. The CDR3 DNA follows: TGTGCCAGCAGCTTAGGTACAGGGGGCGAAGCCCATGGCTACACCTTC. Protein product: CASSLGTGGEAHGYTF.

The chain has TRBV7-9 and TRBJ2-7; 7 nucleotides match TRBD1. V lost 5 bases and J lost 2; bases outside the gene matches: 6. The CDR3 loop spans 14 amino acids. Germline CDR1 is SEHNR and CDR2 is FQNEAQ (reference sequence). CDR3 loop: CASSPQGPAYEQYF. The DNA of the CDR3 is TGTGCCAGCAGCCCACAGGGGCCTGCCTACGAGCAGTACTTC.

V gene TRBV7-8 combines with J gene TRBJ1-5; 9 nucleotides align to TRBD1. The germline CDR1 and CDR2 sequences are SGHVS and FQNEAQ. The J segment lost 7 bases and the V segment lost 0 bases, leaving 10 bases of the junction unmatched. The CDR3 runs to 17 residues. The chain's CDR3 is CASSLASGTGFGQPQHF. The CDR3 region has the DNA TGTGCCAGCAGCTTAGCGTCCGGGACAGGGTTTGGACAGCCCCAGCATTTT.

About this clone itself: The junction differs from germline at one of its ends, possibly a read error. The chain links TRBV28 to TRBJ1-2, with D uncertain. This CDR3 is built from 11 residues. Per the germline V gene, CDR1 is MDHEN and CDR2 is SYDVKM. CDR3 loop: CASSWALGLFF. In DNA, the CDR3 is TGTGCCAGCAGTTGGGCTCTTGGTTTGTTCTTC.

The genes are TRBV6-1 and TRBJ2-7, with D maybe TRBD1 (6 bases). Trimming took off 11 bases at V and 0 bases at J, with 17 bases between the two ends. CDR1 is MNHNS, CDR2 SASEGT, per germline. CDR3 length equals 14 residues. DNA for the CDR3: TGTGCCGCCCAGAGGGGGACAAACTCCTACGAGCAGTACTTC. This sequence encodes CAAQRGTNSYEQYF.

The chain joins TRBV18 to TRBJ2-7, with a weak D call TRBD1 (6 bases). V was shortened by 3 bases and J by 2 bases, with 11 bases between the two germline ends. Germline CDR1 KGHSH, CDR2 LQKENI. The CDR3 has 14 amino acids. CDR3 sequence reads: CASSPDRSTYEQYF. CDR3 bases: TGTGCCAGCTCACCTGACAGGAGCACCTACGAGCAGTACTTC.

The chain couples TRBV27 to TRBJ2-7; tentatively, D is TRBD1 (5 bases). Germline CDR1 and CDR2: MNHEY and SMNVEV (reference sequence). Trimming left V 0 bases short and J 6 bases short, with 12 bases between. The CDR3 is 14 amino acids. The CDR3 reads CASSLSRDGFEQYF. The CDR3 nucleotides read TGTGCCAGCAGTTTATCCAGGGATGGCTTCGAGCAGTACTTC.

The chain is built from TRBV6-6 and TRBJ1-1; 7 bases match TRBD1. V dropped 6 bases and J dropped 6; count of bases not matched to a gene: 7. The V gene's germline CDR1 is MNHNY and CDR2 SVGAGI (reference sequence). The CDR3 is 13 residues long. The CDR3, as DNA: TGTGCCAGCAGGGGGACAGTCGCCCCTGAAGCTTTCTTT. This codes for CASRGTVAPEAFF.

V and J are TRBV11-3 and TRBJ2-1; weak D call: TRBD2 (5 bases). CDR1 is SGHNT, CDR2 YENEEA, per germline. Trimming took off 2 bases at V and 6 bases at J, with 14 bases between the two ends. CDR3 length: 15 residues. CDR3 DNA: TGTGCCAGCAGCTTACTCAGCGGAGGAATCAATGAGCAGTTCTTC. It translates to CASSLLSGGINEQFF.

The chain has TRBV7-2 and TRBJ1-5, with D possibly matching TRBD1 (5 bases). This CDR3 has 13 amino acids. CDR1 and CDR2 from the germline V gene are SGHTA and FQGNSA. V lost 5 bases, J lost 5 bases, and 10 bases lay in between. The CDR3, as DNA: TGTGCCAGCAGCCTAGGGGAATATCAGCCCCAGCATTTT. The encoded protein is CASSLGEYQPQHF.

This clone occurred a few times. The chain carries TRBV12-5 and TRBJ1-2; no clear D gene. CDR1 is LGHNT and CDR2 is FRNRAP in the germline V gene. CDR3 length: 13 residues. V lost 0 bases to trimming and J lost 4 bases, with 6 bases between them. The CDR3 DNA reads as TGTGCTAGTGGTTTGGTACATGGCTATGGCTACACCTTC. It specifies CASGLVHGYGYTF.

V and J are TRBV6-5 and TRBJ2-7; D possibly corresponds to TRBD2 (5 bases). Germline V gene data show CDR1 as MNHEY and CDR2 as SVGAGI. The CDR3 is 11 residues long. The V end lost 7 bases, the J end lost 2 bases, and 6 bases lay between the germline ends. The CDR3 DNA is TGTGCCAGCACTAGCCCCTACGAGCAGTACTTC. Encoded protein: CASTSPYEQYF.

V usage is TRBV19 and J usage is TRBJ1-5, with D uncertain. Per the germline V gene, CDR1 is LNHDA and CDR2 is SQIVND (reference sequence). Trimming shortened V by 6 bases and J by 9 bases, and 12 bases separated the two germline ends. This CDR3 has 12 residues. DNA for the CDR3: TGTGCCAGTAGGACTGGTGAGTGGCCCCAGCATTTT. Translation gives CASRTGEWPQHF.

J is TRBJ2-7 and V is TRBV6-1; D is possibly TRBD2 (6 bases). CDR1 MNHNS and CDR2 SASEGT come from the germline V gene. This CDR3 region has 15 residues. V lost 6 bases, J lost 0 bases, and 15 bases lay in between. Written as DNA, the CDR3 is TGTGCCAGCAGGGTACCGGGACTGAGCTCCTACGAGCAGTACTTC. Translating gives CASRVPGLSSYEQYF.

V and J are TRBV9 and TRBJ2-3, with a possible D match to TRBD2 (7 bases). CDR1 and CDR2 (germline): SGDLS, YYNGEE. The CDR3 is 15 amino acids. V was trimmed by 0 bases and J by 4 bases, leaving 12 bases between them. CDR3 coding DNA: TGTGCCAGCAGCGTAGGCCGGGGGGCCCCAGATACGCAGTATTTT. Translated, it gives CASSVGRGAPDTQYF.

This chain uses TRBV6-5 with TRBJ2-1, with D hard to call. The germline CDR1 and CDR2 sequences are MNHEY and SVGAGI. V lost 7 bases, J lost 6 bases, and 7 bases lay in between. This CDR3 is 11 amino acids long. CDR3 in amino acids: CASTLLNEQFF. The CDR3, as DNA: TGTGCCAGCACCTTACTCAATGAGCAGTTCTTC.

The rearrangement uses TRBV19 and TRBJ2-3; D gene uncertain. Trimming pared 3 bases from V and 4 bases from J, leaving 8 bases between. Germline V lookup: CDR1 LNHDA, CDR2 SQIVND (reference sequence). There are 13 residues in the CDR3. The CDR3 here is CASSIRISDTQYF. The CDR3 bases are TGTGCCAGTAGTATTAGGATCTCAGATACGCAGTATTTT.

In its sample, this clone was seen once. CDR3 DNA: TGTGCCAGCAGTTCGTCCCGCGGGGGGACATTTTACGAGCAGTACTTC. It yields the protein CASSSSRGGTFYEQYF. V is TRBV28 and J is TRBJ2-7; 8 nucleotides line up with TRBD2. The CDR3 extends over 16 amino acids. V lost 4 bases, J lost 4 bases, and 12 bases stayed unmatched. The germline V gene encodes CDR1 MDHEN and CDR2 SYDVKM.

This clone was counted once. This chain uses TRBV18 with TRBJ2-3, with TRBD1 as a possible D gene (6 bases). Germline assignment: CDR1 KGHSH and CDR2 LQKENI. The ends were cut back, 4 bases at V and 3 bases at J, with 11 bases in the middle. The CDR3 spans 14 residues. In nucleotides, the CDR3 is TGTGCCAGCTCACGTGACCAGGGGACAGATACGCAGTATTTT. This sequence encodes CASSRDQGTDTQYF.